A single sample is the source of the 7 T cell receptor beta chains below, sequenced in a study of cytomegalovirus exposure and HLA in healthy donors. Use of 60 Vbeta and 13 Jbeta primers characterized the PCR. Sequenced by immunoSEQ multiplex PCR; TCRdb stores in-frame clones only, minus some. The repertoire has about 160,000 clones, roughly 79% of them found once; the top ten carry roughly 0.99%. Sequencing was done on a sample of PBMCs. These receptors all come from a woman in her thirties or forties in good health and CMV-seronegative.

The rearrangement links TRBV19 to TRBJ1-2; TRBD1 is a possible D gene (5 bases). The germline V and J ends were trimmed by 1 base and 8 bases, with 11 bases remaining between them. Germline CDR1 and CDR2: LNHDA and SQIVND (reference sequence). The CDR3 runs 13 residues. CDR3 nucleotide sequence: TGTGCCAGTAGTATAGGGACTAAGGGGGGCTACACCTTC. Encoded protein: CASSIGTKGGYTF.

This clone was seen a handful of times. The chain has TRBV5-4 and TRBJ2-1, with D unclear. Trimming stripped 0 bases from V and 5 bases from J, with 6 bases between. The CDR3 runs 13 residues. Germline assignment: CDR1 SGHNT and CDR2 YYREEE (reference sequence). CDR3 sequence: CASSLELDNEQFF. The CDR3, as DNA: TGTGCCAGCAGCTTGGAGCTAGACAATGAGCAGTTCTTC.

The gene calls are TRBV9 and TRBJ1-2; the D gene is possibly TRBD1 (5 bases). Germline V lookup: CDR1 SGDLS, CDR2 YYNGEE. This CDR3 is 14 amino acids long. Trimming left V 4 bases short and J 1 base short, with 11 bases between. This CDR3 reads CASSPDTFNYGYTF. The DNA of the CDR3 is TGTGCCAGCAGCCCGGACACTTTTAACTATGGCTACACCTTC.

The V call is TRBV7-9, the J call TRBJ1-4, with D possibly being TRBD1 (5 bases). Germline CDR1 and CDR2: SEHNR and FQNEAQ (reference sequence). V was pared by 2 bases and J by 0 bases, with 16 bases between. The CDR3 totals 18 residues. CDR3 region: CASSLSWGDGSTNEKLFF. CDR3 bases: TGTGCCAGCAGCTTAAGTTGGGGGGACGGTTCAACTAATGAAAAACTGTTTTTT.

The chain recombines TRBV19 with TRBJ2-5; D might be TRBD2 (5 bases). The CDR3 is 14 amino acids. V lost 4 bases, J lost 4 bases, and 13 bases lay in between. In germline, CDR1 is LNHDA, CDR2 SQIVND (reference sequence). CDR3 coding DNA: TGTGCCAGTAGTAAAGATCAAGGAGGAGAGACCCAGTACTTC. It translates to CASSKDQGGETQYF.

This rearrangement joins TRBV6-1 to TRBJ1-1; no clear D gene. Per the germline V gene, CDR1 is MNHNS and CDR2 is SASEGT. The CDR3 consists of 12 residues. V lost 4 bases and J 8 bases, leaving 11 bases between the germline ends. CDR3 protein: CASSGAGLEAFF. CDR3 sequence (DNA): TGTGCCAGCAGTGGGGCAGGACTAGAAGCTTTCTTT.

This clone was observed once. The chain employs TRBV13 and TRBJ2-5; possible D gene TRBD2, 6 bases. With 3 bases removed from V and 5 bases from J, the gap between germline ends came to 22 bases. The germline V gene has CDR1 PRHDT and CDR2 FYEKMQ (reference sequence). The CDR3 is 17 amino acids. The CDR3 spells CASSLSMRGAIRETQYF. The CDR3 DNA reads as TGTGCCAGCAGCTTGAGTATGCGCGGGGCAATTCGTGAGACCCAGTACTTC.